A single TCR beta chain is shown here with its context. What it binds is not known. This entry is derived from a study of glioma-infiltrating T cells. Findings and caveats of the study: Tissue and blood shared very few CDR3 sequences. Gliomas, especially low-grade, showed above-expected tissue-blood divergence; non-neoplastic patients showed below.

The iRepertoire nested amplicon-rescue multiplex PCR amplified TCR alpha and beta CDR3s from RNA. For one-step reverse transcription and amplification, 100-400 ng of tissue mRNA or PBMC total RNA was used. TCRdb reprocessed the multiplex PCR reads with MiXCR, giving one entry per CDR3 protein. This sample has roughly 200,000 distinct CDR3 sequences; approximately 30% occur once, and the top ten carry 20% to 25%. Germline trimming cut 1 base from V and 3 bases from J; bases unmatched to any gene: 4. Germline V gene sequence: CDR1 SGHDT, CDR2 YYEEEE. This CDR3 contains 15 residues. The genes are TRBV5-6 and TRBJ2-1; TRBD2 aligns across 7 bases. The TCR was taken from a human donor with low-grade glioma or glioblastoma, undergoing nonglioma brain surgery, or in good health (not recorded which). The sequencing sample was made of glioma tissue, nonneoplastic brain tissue, or PBMCs (not recorded which). CDR3 residues: CASSLLAVNYNEQFF. The CDR3 DNA follows: TGTGCCAGCAGCTTGCTAGCGGTAAACTACAATGAGCAGTTCTTC.